This entry describes one T cell receptor beta chain. This clonotype turned up a few times. Its antigen is not yet known. Base-call qualities are not available, and no considerably larger clone is one nucleotide away. This sample was included in a study of response to subunit inactivated influenza vaccine (dated 2018 in TCRdb). Regarding the study in general: The study used deep quantitative T cell receptor repertoire profiling to track responses to a trivalent subunit inactivated influenza vaccine.

The receptor library was made with RT-PCR. Sequencing relied on an Illumina HiSeq 2500. The public reads were reanalyzed by TCRdb: fastp trimming at Q25, MiXCR alignment, in-frame beta chains only. CDR3 protein sequences are deduplicated, and each keeps its most common genes and DNA. The sample has some 500,000 distinct CDR3 sequences on record, 25% of them singletons. The ten most abundant clones make up 1.9% of the sample. On the study overall, not on this receptor specifically: The authors suggested that each seasonal influenza vaccination may recruit only a limited number of new T cells.

The germline V gene (reference sequence) supplies CDR1 SEHNR and CDR2 FQNEAQ. V and J are truncated by 3 bases and 10 bases respectively, leaving an intervening sequence of 11 bases. From its cysteine to its phenylalanine, the CDR3 spans 12 amino acids. Only the CDR3 portion is preserved as DNA: 36 bases, with reading frame beginning at the first base. The chain is assembled from TRBV7-9 and TRBJ2-3; there is no confident call for the D gene. The source was CD4+ T cells sorted from PBMCs, collected around 5 days after vaccination. This sequence originates from a man in his forties or fifties who received an inactivated influenza vaccine. Donor details come from another sample of the same person, matched by shared clones. CDR3 region: CASSFSTYPQYF. DNA sequence: TGTGCCAGCAGCTTTTCGACTTATCCGCAGTATTTT.